This T cell receptor beta chain emerged from a study of identical twins. Findings and limits, study-wide: Insertion counts were lower in abundant cord blood beta clonotypes, a trend that memory repertoires did not show. The models gave estimates that fell short of the out-of-frame TCR alpha sharing seen in monozygotic twins.

A universal primer site was added by template switching, and unique molecular identifiers were carried by the cDNA. TCRdb used MiXCR to reprocess the 5' RACE reads, holding one entry per CDR3 protein. The sample yields about 890,000 distinct CDR3 sequences, more than 9% seen once. The germline V and J ends were trimmed by 3 bases and 9 bases, with 11 bases remaining between them. Germline V gene data show CDR1 as LNHNV and CDR2 as YYDKDF (reference sequence). This CDR3 is built from 12 residues. In this sample, this clonotype turned up a few times. Its antigen is still unknown. These data were likewise used in another study, on yellow fever vaccine responses in identical twins.

The V gene is TRBV15, the J gene TRBJ1-1; TRBD1 might be the D (6 bases). Sequences were obtained from PBMCs. This clonotype originated in a woman aged 18 to 35 in good health. CDR3 loop: CATSSRTEKAFF. In DNA form, the CDR3 reads TGTGCCACCAGCAGTAGGACAGAAAAAGCTTTCTTT.